Each of the 32 T cell receptor beta chains below was sequenced from the same sample in a study of tissue T cells after allogeneic stem cell transplantation. The assay was immunoSEQ multiplex PCR, and TCRdb's table has in-frame clones only and misses some. The table has about 42,000 clones, roughly 90% seen once; the top ten hold 3.5% to 4%. The sample here was blood, taken before transplantation. These receptors were collected from a woman aged 35 to 70 who later had graft-versus-host disease after an allogeneic stem cell transplant.

The chain links TRBV27 to TRBJ2-2; a possible D gene is TRBD2 (7 bases). Trimming removed 2 bases at V and 7 bases at J, with 14 bases between. Germline V lookup: CDR1 MNHEY, CDR2 SMNVEV (reference sequence). The CDR3 sequence is 15 residues long. Here the CDR3 reads CASSLRGGRGGELFF. The CDR3 DNA follows: TGTGCCAGCAGTTTAAGGGGGGGCCGTGGCGGGGAGCTGTTTTTT.

V and J are TRBV4-3 and TRBJ1-4; the match to TRBD1 covers 10 bases. J was trimmed by 5 bases and V by 1 base; bases with no gene match: 4. The germline CDR1 and CDR2 sequences are LGHNA and YSLEER. The CDR3 consists of 16 residues. The CDR3 DNA sequence: TGCGCCAGCAGCCAAGTTACGGGACAGGGGAATGAAAAACTGTTTTTT. Protein product: CASSQVTGQGNEKLFF.

This clone showed up just once. This chain uses TRBV7-8 with TRBJ1-5; TRBD1 matches at 7 bases. Germline-derived CDR1 and CDR2 are SGHVS and FQNEAQ. CDR3 length: 17 residues. V was clipped by 5 bases and J by 4 bases; unmatched bases: 14. CDR3 loop: CASSLRRTGQPNQPQHF. The DNA for the CDR3 is TGTGCCAGCAGCCTACGTCGCACGGGACAGCCAAATCAGCCCCAGCATTTT. The entire variable domain, with the rest obtained from reference TRBV7-8 and TRBJ1-5, is as follows: GAGVSQSPRYKVAKRGQDVALRCDPISGHVSLFWYQQALGQGPEFLTYFQNEAQLDKSGLPSDRFFAERPEGSVSTLKIQRTQQEDSAVYLCASSLRRTGQPNQPQHFGDGTRLSIL.

The chain combines TRBV19 with TRBJ2-2; perhaps TRBD1 as D (6 bases). The CDR3 contains 13 residues. Germline values: CDR1 LNHDA, CDR2 SQIVND (reference sequence). V gave up 6 bases and J gave up 6 bases, with 11 bases separating them. The CDR3 region has the DNA TGTGCCAGTAGAAAAAAGGGGGCCGGGGAGCTGTTTTTT. Its translation is CASRKKGAGELFF.

The J gene is TRBJ1-6, the V gene TRBV10-3; D is ambiguous. The V end lost 2 bases, the J end lost 4 bases, and 12 bases lay between the germline ends. CDR3 length equals 16 residues. Germline-derived CDR1 and CDR2 are ENHRY and SYGVKD. The CDR3 region is CAISEISSRYNSPLHF. In nucleotides, the CDR3 is TGTGCCATCAGTGAGATTTCCTCAAGGTATAATTCACCCCTCCACTTT.

About this clone: The same CDR3 is also encoded by other DNA sequences in this sample. The chain joins TRBV29-1 to TRBJ2-1, with TRBD2 matching 14 bases. CDR1 is SQVTM and CDR2 is ANQGSEA in the germline V gene. V was pared by 7 bases and J by 6 bases, with 14 bases of the junction left unmatched. The CDR3 extends over 17 amino acids. The DNA of the CDR3 is TGCAGCGCGAGAGGGGGGGGGACTAGCGGGAGTCCCAATGAGCAGTTCTTC. It yields the protein CSARGGGTSGSPNEQFF.

This rearrangement joins TRBV5-1 to TRBJ1-3; 8 nucleotides align to TRBD1. V gave up 4 bases and J gave up 2 bases; unmatched junction bases: 8. The CDR3 is 16 residues long. CDR1 is SGHRS and CDR2 is YFSETQ in the germline V gene. The CDR3 reads CASSPIQGATGNTIYF. DNA of the CDR3: TGCGCCAGCAGCCCTATTCAGGGGGCTACTGGAAACACCATATATTTT.

This sequence joins TRBV6-5 and TRBJ2-1, with 10 bases aligning to TRBD1. V gave up 7 bases and J gave up 7 bases; unmatched junction bases: 7. There are 14 residues in the CDR3. Germline CDR1 reads MNHEY; CDR2 reads SVGAGI. In nucleotides, the CDR3 is TGTGCCAGCAACCCCGGGACAGGGGTGAATGAGCAGTTCTTC. Translated, it gives CASNPGTGVNEQFF.

This clone came up once. The chain employs TRBV12-5 and TRBJ2-3; TRBD2 agrees at 14 bases. The CDR3 sequence is 15 residues long. Germline trimming cut 7 bases from V and 4 bases from J; bases unmatched to any gene: 4. The germline V gene encodes CDR1 LGHNT and CDR2 FRNRAP. The CDR3 sequence: CASAGLAGGPDTQYF. The CDR3 bases are TGTGCTAGTGCCGGACTAGCGGGAGGTCCAGATACGCAGTATTTT.

This chain joins TRBV5-1 and TRBJ1-3; no definite D call. V was clipped by 4 bases and J by 0 bases, with 14 bases between them. The CDR3 runs to 16 residues. Germline V lookup: CDR1 SGHRS, CDR2 YFSETQ. The CDR3 DNA follows: TGCGCCAGCAGCCGAGCGGCGGAATCCTCTGGAAACACCATATATTTT. Residues: CASSRAAESSGNTIYF.

This clone was detected a few times. V gene TRBV7-2 combines with J gene TRBJ1-5; no definite D call. This CDR3 has 14 residues. V was shortened by 1 base and J by 8 bases, with 12 bases between the two germline ends. The germline V gene encodes CDR1 SGHTA and CDR2 FQGNSA. The CDR3 DNA follows: TGTGCCAGCAGCTTAGGAGGGTTCATGGAGCCCCAGCATTTT. This encodes CASSLGGFMEPQHF.

In this sample, this clone turned up once. The chain recombines TRBV4-3 with TRBJ2-5; D gene unclear. The length of the CDR3 is 14 residues. Trimming stripped 0 bases from V and 4 bases from J, with 9 bases between. Germline lookup yields CDR1 LGHNA and CDR2 YSLEER. The CDR3 DNA reads as TGCGCCAGCAGCCAAGATCTGGCCGGAGAGACCCAGTACTTC. This sequence encodes CASSQDLAGETQYF.

CDR3: CASSYRTWELFF. DNA for the CDR3: TGTGCCAGCAGTTACAGAACCTGGGAGCTGTTTTTT. V usage is TRBV6-2 or TRBV6-3 and J usage is TRBJ2-2; D gene unclear. Germline CDR1 and CDR2: MNHEY and SVGEGT. The V end lost 2 bases, the J end lost 9 bases, and 7 bases lay between the germline ends. CDR3 length equals 12 residues.

The chain links TRBV5-4 to TRBJ2-1; the match to TRBD2 covers 8 bases. The CDR3 contains 16 residues. V trimming: 3 bases; J trimming: 4 bases; junction bases outside the gene matches: 9. Germline lookup yields CDR1 SGHNT and CDR2 YYREEE (reference sequence). The chain's CDR3 is CASSSRSGTRYNEQFF. In DNA form, the CDR3 reads TGTGCCAGCAGCTCGCGGTCCGGGACTAGATACAATGAGCAGTTCTTC.

The chain has TRBV18 and TRBJ2-7; no clear D gene. V dropped 4 bases and J dropped 5 bases, with 12 bases sitting between them. Germline values: CDR1 KGHSH, CDR2 LQKENI. This CDR3 comprises 13 residues. The CDR3 bases are TGTGCCAGCTCACAGGGTGCGTACAACGAGCAGTACTTC. The encoded protein is CASSQGAYNEQYF.

The chain has TRBV5-1 and TRBJ1-2; no reliable D call. CDR1 SGHRS and CDR2 YFSETQ come from the germline V gene. Trimming left V 0 bases short and J 7 bases short, with 10 bases between. The CDR3 is made up of 13 amino acids. This CDR3 reads CASSLAAGLGYTF. CDR3 coding DNA: TGCGCCAGCAGCTTGGCGGCCGGGCTTGGCTACACCTTC.

The rearrangement links TRBV4-3 to TRBJ2-7; D possibly corresponds to TRBD1 (6 bases). This CDR3 has 15 amino acids. Germline-derived CDR1 and CDR2 are LGHNA and YSLEER. Deletions cut 0 bases from V and 2 bases from J, with 11 bases between. CDR3 amino acids: CASSQDRGTTYEQYF. CDR3 sequence (DNA): TGCGCCAGCAGCCAAGATAGGGGGACCACCTACGAGCAGTACTTC.

V usage is TRBV5-1 and J usage is TRBJ1-3; D gene unclear. The V end lost 4 bases, the J end lost 0 bases, and 11 bases lay between the germline ends. The V gene's germline CDR1 is SGHRS and CDR2 YFSETQ. The CDR3 loop spans 15 amino acids. The CDR3, as DNA: TGCGCCAGCAGCCCCGAGCCGAGCTCTGGAAACACCATATATTTT. Translated: CASSPEPSSGNTIYF.

V is TRBV4-3 and J is TRBJ1-4, with no clear D. Trimming removed 0 bases at V and 8 bases at J, with 13 bases between. The CDR3 covers 15 residues. The germline V gene has CDR1 LGHNA and CDR2 YSLEER. CDR3 bases: TGCGCCAGCAGCCAAGATCAAAGGCTTGGGGAAAAACTGTTTTTT. Protein: CASSQDQRLGEKLFF.

V usage is TRBV7-2 and J usage is TRBJ1-2; D not certain. The CDR3 runs 13 residues. Germline V gene data show CDR1 as SGHTA and CDR2 as FQGNSA. The ends were cut back, 1 base at V and 1 base at J, with 4 bases in the middle. CDR3 sequence: CASSLESNYGYTF. CDR3 bases: TGTGCCAGCAGCTTAGAGAGTAACTATGGCTACACCTTC. Drawing the rest from reference TRBV7-2 and TRBJ1-2, the complete variable domain is GAGVSQSPSNKVTEKGKDVELRCDPISGHTALYWYRQSLGQGLEFLIYFQGNSAPDKSGLPSDRFSAERTGGSVSTLTIQRTQQEDSAVYLCASSLESNYGYTFGSGTRLTVV.

This rearrangement joins TRBV19 to TRBJ1-3; D is possibly TRBD1 (5 bases). There are 14 residues in the CDR3. V dropped 6 bases and J dropped 6 bases, with 15 bases sitting between them. Germline assignment: CDR1 LNHDA and CDR2 SQIVND (reference sequence). In DNA, the CDR3 is TGTGCCAGTAGAAGTGGACGGGGGACAAACACCATATATTTT. It encodes CASRSGRGTNTIYF. Full variable domain (missing parts from reference TRBV19 and TRBJ1-3): DGGITQSPKYLFRKEGQNVTLSCEQNLNHDAMYWYRQDPGQGLRLIYYSQIVNDFQKGDIAEGYSVSREKKESFPLTVTSAQKNPTAFYLCASRSGRGTNTIYFGEGSWLTVV.

This chain connects TRBV5-6 to TRBJ2-7; maybe TRBD2 (6 bases). The ends were cut back, 4 bases at V and 0 bases at J, with 14 bases in the middle. From germline, CDR1 is SGHDT and CDR2 YYEEEE. CDR3 length: 15 residues. The CDR3 spells CASSTPDGSSYEQYF. CDR3 coding DNA: TGTGCCAGCAGCACCCCGGACGGGAGCTCCTACGAGCAGTACTTC.

This sequence joins TRBV3-1 (or the pseudogene TRBV3-2) and TRBJ2-1; 7 bases agree with TRBD2. Germline V gives CDR1 LGHDT, CDR2 YNNKEL (reference sequence). There are 15 residues in the CDR3. V shed 0 bases, J shed 8 bases, and the junction held 7 bases outside the gene matches. CDR3 nucleotides: TGTGCCAGCAGCCAAGAGGGGTTGGGAGGGTATGAGCAGTTCTTC. This sequence encodes CASSQEGLGGYEQFF.

This sequence joins TRBV7-2 and TRBJ1-1, with TRBD1 matching over 7 bases. CDR1 is SGHTA and CDR2 is FQGNSA in the germline V gene. V trimming: 5 bases; J trimming: 7 bases; junction bases outside the gene matches: 7. The CDR3 has 13 residues. The CDR3 loop reads CASSQQGYGEAFF. The CDR3 DNA follows: TGTGCCAGCAGCCAACAGGGGTACGGTGAAGCTTTCTTT. Together with reference TRBV7-2 and TRBJ1-1, the CDR3 gives the full variable domain: GAGVSQSPSNKVTEKGKDVELRCDPISGHTALYWYRQSLGQGLEFLIYFQGNSAPDKSGLPSDRFSAERTGGSVSTLTIQRTQQEDSAVYLCASSQQGYGEAFFGQGTRLTVV.

The chain joins TRBV5-1 to TRBJ2-1, with D maybe TRBD2 (5 bases). This CDR3 spans 16 amino acids. Germline V gene data show CDR1 as SGHRS and CDR2 as YFSETQ. Trimming removed 0 bases from V and 0 bases from J, with 10 bases in between. CDR3 in amino acids: CASSLGVRASYNEQFF. CDR3 DNA: TGCGCCAGCAGCTTGGGGGTGCGGGCCTCCTACAATGAGCAGTTCTTC.

V gene TRBV4-1 combines with J gene TRBJ2-7; the D gene is possibly TRBD1 (6 bases). The CDR3 sequence is 14 residues long. The germline V gene has CDR1 MGHRA and CDR2 YSYEKL. Trimming removed 3 bases from V and 4 bases from J, with 13 bases in between. This CDR3 reads CASSHVAQGYEQYF. CDR3 in DNA: TGCGCCAGCAGCCATGTCGCACAGGGTTACGAGCAGTACTTC.

The V gene is TRBV6-6, the J gene TRBJ1-5, with TRBD1 matching over 7 bases. Per the germline V gene, CDR1 is MNHNY and CDR2 is SVGAGI (reference sequence). Trimming at V came to 2 bases and at J to 7 bases, leaving 8 bases not matched to a gene. This CDR3 comprises 15 residues. The CDR3 loop reads CASSYLGRGGQPQHF. The DNA of the CDR3 is TGTGCCAGCAGTTACCTGGGCAGGGGGGGGCAGCCCCAGCATTTT.

The rearrangement links TRBV24-1 to TRBJ2-2, with 7 bases matching TRBD2. CDR1 is KGHDR and CDR2 is SFDVKD in the germline V gene. This CDR3 region has 17 residues. V shed 1 base and J 0 bases; nucleotides not matched to a gene: 4. This CDR3 is CATSDLGLAANTGELFF. The CDR3 DNA is TGTGCCACCAGTGATTTAGGGCTAGCGGCGAACACCGGGGAGCTGTTTTTT.

The J gene is TRBJ2-2, the V gene TRBV9, with no clear D. V was trimmed by 4 bases and J by 5 bases, leaving 6 bases between them. The germline V gene encodes CDR1 SGDLS and CDR2 YYNGEE. The CDR3 loop spans 12 amino acids. The CDR3 loop is CASSPRTGELFF. The CDR3 region has the DNA TGTGCCAGCAGCCCTCGGACCGGGGAGCTGTTTTTT.

CDR3 sequence: CASSLNPGTGAYEQYF. CDR3 sequence (DNA): TGTGCCAGCAGTTTGAACCCGGGGACAGGGGCCTACGAGCAGTACTTC. This sequence joins TRBV27 and TRBJ2-7; 10 bases line up with TRBD1. V dropped 3 bases and J dropped 2; count of bases not matched to a gene: 7. Germline CDR1 reads MNHEY; CDR2 reads SMNVEV (reference sequence). This CDR3 is built from 16 residues.

This clone is a singleton in its sample. The rearrangement joins TRBV18 to TRBJ2-1; possible D gene TRBD2, 5 bases. CDR3 length: 11 amino acids. Trimming took 3 bases from V and 8 from J, leaving 5 bases between them. CDR1 and CDR2 from the germline V gene are KGHSH and LQKENI. The CDR3, as DNA: TGTGCCAGCTCACCGAGGGATGAGCAGTTCTTC. It encodes CASSPRDEQFF.

The rearrangement links TRBV18 to TRBJ2-1, with no clear D. Trimming stripped 2 bases from V and 8 bases from J, with 16 bases between. The CDR3 totals 15 residues. Germline V gives CDR1 KGHSH, CDR2 LQKENI. CDR3 region: CASSPVGSLADEQFF. DNA of the CDR3: TGTGCCAGCTCACCAGTGGGGTCCCTCGCGGATGAGCAGTTCTTC.